The clone carrying this T cell receptor (beta chain) came up once. The sample belongs to a study of cytotoxic CD8 clonotypes in ibrutinib-treated CLL. V dropped 0 bases and J dropped 4 bases, with 10 bases sitting between them. The germline V gene encodes CDR1 SGHVS and CDR2 FQNEAQ. The length of the CDR3 is 14 residues. Generated by immunoSEQ multiplex PCR, the TCRdb table keeps only in-frame clones and is missing some. The sample consists of about 89,000 clones, approximately 78% of them appearing once. This TCR derives from a human donor with chronic lymphocytic leukemia. J is TRBJ2-7 and V is TRBV7-8, with D possibly matching TRBD2 (6 bases). The sample in question was PBMCs, obtained after 12 months of ibrutinib treatment. The CDR3: CASSLAAGRYEQYF. The CDR3 DNA follows: TGTGCCAGCAGCTTAGCCGCGGGGCGGTACGAGCAGTACTTC.